This entry features one TCR beta chain sequence. The antigen is unknown. Template-switching 5'RACE yielded the TCR cDNA; a universal primer site and UMIs were added in the process. TCRdb redid the calling of the 5' RACE reads with MiXCR, one entry per CDR3 protein. This repertoire shows over 300,000 distinct CDR3 sequences, 3% to 4.5% found once; its top ten account for 23%. These data come from a study of T cells after yellow fever vaccination. Findings of the study overall: After the booster, nearly 98% of CD4 and more than 75% of CD8 primary-response clones were re-detected. Contaminants from the bulk population, in the form of abundant clonotypes, could be found in FACS-sorted repertoires.

With 1 base removed from V and 6 bases from J, the gap between germline ends came to 10 bases. This CDR3 spans 14 amino acids. In germline, CDR1 is MNHEY, CDR2 SVGAGI. This TCR was recovered from a man aged 18 to 30 who received the YFV17D yellow fever vaccine. J is TRBJ1-5 and V is TRBV6-5, with TRBD1 as a possible D gene (5 bases). The sequencing used PBMCs, collected on the day of the yellow fever booster vaccination. CDR3 protein: CASSYFSQGQPQHF. CDR3 nucleotide sequence: TGTGCCAGCAGTTACTTTTCCCAGGGTCAGCCCCAGCATTTT.